This T cell receptor (beta chain) was obtained from a study of early T cells in non-severe SARS-CoV-2 infection. Study-level information: Alpha and beta chains were unpaired, from unsorted whole-blood bulk RNA.

TCRdb reanalysed the 5' RACE reads using MiXCR and keeps one entry per CDR3 protein. The sample holds tens of thousands of distinct CDR3 sequences, more than 5% seen once. This clonotype was seen at least ten times. Trimming pared 1 base from V and 3 bases from J, leaving 7 bases between. The CDR3 covers 15 residues. Germline V CDR1 and CDR2: SGHVS, FQNEAQ. The gene calls are TRBV7-8 and TRBJ1-6; D is undetermined. Sequencing was carried out using whole blood. The receptor comes from an adult who was a healthcare worker with PCR-confirmed SARS-CoV-2 infection or an uninfected control (not recorded which). The CDR3 sequence: CASSLGVSYNSPLHF. As DNA, the CDR3 is TGTGCCAGCAGCTTAGGTGTCAGCTATAATTCACCCCTCCACTTT.